The 20 T cell receptor beta chains presented below share a single source sample, sequenced in a study of blood T cell repertoires in COVID-19. Using immunoSEQ multiplex PCR, the repertoire was profiled, and TCRdb retains in-frame clones only, with some absent. The table shows over 140,000 clones, with roughly 80% occurring only once. Sequenced: peripheral blood. The receptors were gathered from a woman aged 55 to 70 with acute or convalescent COVID-19.

The chain has TRBV11-3 and TRBJ2-1; 13 nucleotides agree with TRBD2. The length of the CDR3 is 17 residues. CDR1 SGHNT and CDR2 YENEEA come from the germline V gene. The ends lost 5 bases at V and 0 bases at J; junction bases unmatched: 4. CDR3 DNA: TGTGCCAGCAGCCCATGGACTAGCGGGAGCTCCTACAATGAGCAGTTCTTC. Encoded protein: CASSPWTSGSSYNEQFF. The variable domain in full, with the rest retrieved from reference TRBV11-3 and TRBJ2-1, is EAGVVQSPRYKIIEKKQPVAFWCNPISGHNTLYWYLQNLGQGPELLIRYENEEAVDDSQLPKDRFSAERLKGVDSTLKIQPAELGDSAVYLCASSPWTSGSSYNEQFFGPGTRLTVL.

This clone was picked up a small number of times. The chain carries TRBV6-2 or TRBV6-3 and TRBJ2-5; TRBD2 agrees at 7 bases. Trimming cost V 4 bases and J 4 bases; bases outside gene matches: 9. Germline CDR1 and CDR2: MNHEY and SVGEGT. The CDR3 consists of 15 residues. The CDR3 protein is CASSSPRIAGETQYF. The DNA for the CDR3 is TGTGCCAGCAGTTCCCCGCGAATAGCGGGAGAGACCCAGTACTTC.

The V gene is TRBV28, the J gene TRBJ2-1; 12 nucleotides align to TRBD2. The V segment lost 8 bases and the J segment 1 base; nucleotides outside the gene matches: 12. Germline loops: CDR1 MDHEN, CDR2 SYDVKM. The CDR3 has 18 residues. CDR3 DNA: TGTGCCAGCTTAGGACTAGCGGGATCGGGAGGGTCCTACAATGAGCAGTTCTTC. Amino acid sequence: CASLGLAGSGGSYNEQFF.

The chain couples TRBV4-2 to TRBJ2-7, with D maybe TRBD1 (5 bases). CDR3 size: 15 residues. V lost 0 bases, J lost 2 bases, and 11 bases lay in between. Germline V lookup: CDR1 LGHNA, CDR2 YNFKEQ. The CDR3 region is CASSQDPGAPYEQYF. CDR3 DNA sequence: TGTGCCAGCAGCCAAGATCCTGGGGCCCCCTACGAGCAGTACTTC.

The chain has TRBV24-1 and TRBJ2-3; D may be TRBD2 (6 bases). The CDR3 extends over 15 amino acids. Germline V lookup: CDR1 KGHDR, CDR2 SFDVKD. V was trimmed by 3 bases and J by 2 bases, leaving 11 bases between them. The CDR3 DNA is TGTGCCACCAGTGATGAGCGGGTAAACACAGATACGCAGTATTTT. It specifies CATSDERVNTDTQYF.

This chain connects TRBV7-9 to TRBJ2-3, with D perhaps TRBD1 (6 bases). The CDR3 totals 15 residues. Germline CDR1 and CDR2: SEHNR and FQNEAQ (reference sequence). V dropped 4 bases and J dropped 0 bases, with 11 bases sitting between them. The CDR3 DNA reads as TGTGCCAGCAGCTCGACAGGCCTAAGCACAGATACGCAGTATTTT. As protein: CASSSTGLSTDTQYF.

The chain combines TRBV5-6 with TRBJ1-6; D might be TRBD1 (6 bases). The CDR3 consists of 14 residues. Germline V gene lookup returns CDR1 SGHDT and CDR2 YYEEEE. The V end lost 2 bases, the J end lost 9 bases, and 12 bases lay between the germline ends. CDR3 DNA sequence: TGTGCCAGCAGCTTTAATGCAGGGGCTTCACCCCTCCACTTT. Translation gives CASSFNAGASPLHF.

The chain recombines TRBV11-1 with TRBJ1-1; 8 bases match TRBD1. Germline V CDR1 and CDR2: SGHAT, FQDESV (reference sequence). With 5 bases clipped from V and 1 base from J, the junction kept 3 bases outside the gene matches. CDR3 size: 14 residues. CDR3 sequence: CASSPRGRNTEAFF. The CDR3 DNA reads TGTGCCAGCAGCCCCAGGGGGCGGAACACTGAAGCTTTCTTT.

V usage is TRBV12-3 or TRBV12-4 and J usage is TRBJ1-4, with D maybe TRBD1 (6 bases). The CDR3 spans 13 residues. V lost 3 bases, J lost 11 bases, and 13 bases lay in between. The CDR3 nucleotides are TGTGCCAGCAGTTTGGGGAGGGGGGGTAAACTGTTTTTT. This sequence encodes CASSLGRGGKLFF.

The chain uses TRBV9 and TRBJ2-1; weak D call: TRBD2 (6 bases). Germline CDR1 and CDR2: SGDLS and YYNGEE. V gave up 4 bases and J gave up 8 bases, with 22 bases separating them. The CDR3 runs to 16 residues. DNA of the CDR3: TGTGCCAGCAGCTTTTCCGGGACTTCCGTTGCAGATGAGCAGTTCTTC. Translated, it gives CASSFSGTSVADEQFF.

The genes are TRBV24-1 and TRBJ2-3; 13 positions match TRBD2. The CDR3 contains 18 residues. V shed 4 bases, J shed 2 bases, and the junction held 8 bases outside the gene matches. Germline CDR1 KGHDR, CDR2 SFDVKD. The CDR3 spells CATSDPQGLAGPTDTQYF. CDR3 coding DNA: TGTGCCACCAGTGACCCCCAGGGACTAGCGGGACCCACAGATACGCAGTATTTT.

The rearrangement links TRBV9 to TRBJ2-1; TRBD2 matches 7 bases. J gave up 3 bases and V 3 bases, and 9 bases lay outside the gene matches. The germline V gene has CDR1 SGDLS and CDR2 YYNGEE. This CDR3 has 16 residues. This CDR3 is CASSAEGRAVYNEQFF. The CDR3 coding sequence is TGTGCCAGCAGCGCAGAGGGGAGGGCAGTCTACAATGAGCAGTTCTTC.

The chain has TRBV7-9 and TRBJ1-2; 10 bases map to TRBD1. From germline, CDR1 is SEHNR and CDR2 FQNEAQ (reference sequence). V gave up 5 bases and J gave up 7 bases; unmatched junction bases: 4. This CDR3 comprises 13 residues. CDR3 region: CASSPGQGFGYTF. In DNA form, the CDR3 reads TGTGCCAGCAGCCCGGGACAGGGGTTTGGCTACACCTTC. The full variable domain, its missing parts supplied by reference TRBV7-9 and TRBJ1-2, is DTGVSQNPRHKITKRGQNVTFRCDPISEHNRLYWYRQTLGQGPEFLTYFQNEAQLEKSRLLSDRFSAERPKGSFSTLEIQRTEQGDSAMYLCASSPGQGFGYTFGSGTRLTVV.

The rearrangement links TRBV5-1 to TRBJ2-5; 9 bases fit TRBD2. This CDR3 comprises 17 residues. The junction had 8 bases not matched to a gene; V was cut back by 2 bases and J by 0 bases. In germline, CDR1 is SGHRS, CDR2 YFSETQ. Written as DNA, the CDR3 is TGCGCCAGCAGCTTTACCGCTAGCGGGACGAACCAAGAGACCCAGTACTTC. Translating gives CASSFTASGTNQETQYF.

The chain joins TRBV3-1 (or the pseudogene TRBV3-2) to TRBJ2-5, with TRBD1 matching over 7 bases. Germline assignment: CDR1 LGHDT and CDR2 YNNKEL (reference sequence). V was pared by 4 bases and J by 2 bases, with 13 bases of the junction left unmatched. The CDR3 length is 17 residues. The CDR3 DNA is TGTGCCAGCAGCCCTAAGGACTGGACAGGTGTGCAAGAGACCCAGTACTTC. Translating gives CASSPKDWTGVQETQYF.

The chain joins TRBV7-9 to TRBJ2-7; D is possibly TRBD1 (5 bases). Trimming removed 4 bases at V and 0 bases at J, with 19 bases between. From germline, CDR1 is SEHNR and CDR2 FQNEAQ (reference sequence). CDR3 size: 17 residues. The CDR3 spells CASSSLRGAANSYEQYF. The CDR3 DNA reads TGTGCCAGCAGCTCCCTTAGGGGCGCGGCAAACTCCTACGAGCAGTACTTC.

The CDR3 coding sequence is TGTGCCAGCAGTGAGGGACAGGGCCGTGGCTACACCTTC. Translation: CASSEGQGRGYTF. V is TRBV2 and J is TRBJ1-2; 9 bases map to TRBD1. The CDR3 spans 13 residues. Germline V gives CDR1 SNHLY, CDR2 FYNNEI. The junction had 3 bases not matched to a gene; V was cut back by 3 bases and J by 7 bases.

The chain joins TRBV28 to TRBJ1-5; D unclear. Germline CDR1 and CDR2: MDHEN and SYDVKM. The length of the CDR3 is 14 residues. Between the trimmed V and J ends, which lost 8 bases and 0 bases, there was a span of 11 bases. CDR3 DNA sequence: TGTGCCAGCCGGGAGGAGGCTAGCAATCAGCCCCAGCATTTT. Protein product: CASREEASNQPQHF.

The V gene is TRBV18, the J gene TRBJ2-1; D may be TRBD2 (5 bases). The ends were cut back, 1 base at V and 8 bases at J, with 12 bases in the middle. CDR3 size: 14 residues. CDR1 is KGHSH, CDR2 LQKENI, per germline. The chain's CDR3 is CASSPLGESDEQFF. In nucleotides, the CDR3 is TGTGCCAGCTCACCACTGGGAGAGTCCGATGAGCAGTTCTTC.

The rearrangement joins TRBV5-4 to TRBJ1-1; 9 nucleotides align to TRBD1. Losses at the gene ends were 5 bases for V and 6 bases for J; bases not matched to a gene: 14. CDR3 size: 16 residues. Germline V lookup: CDR1 SGHNT, CDR2 YYREEE (reference sequence). CDR3 protein: CASSLRPGTGSSEAFF. The CDR3 DNA sequence: TGTGCCAGCAGTCTACGACCCGGGACAGGGTCCTCTGAAGCTTTCTTT.